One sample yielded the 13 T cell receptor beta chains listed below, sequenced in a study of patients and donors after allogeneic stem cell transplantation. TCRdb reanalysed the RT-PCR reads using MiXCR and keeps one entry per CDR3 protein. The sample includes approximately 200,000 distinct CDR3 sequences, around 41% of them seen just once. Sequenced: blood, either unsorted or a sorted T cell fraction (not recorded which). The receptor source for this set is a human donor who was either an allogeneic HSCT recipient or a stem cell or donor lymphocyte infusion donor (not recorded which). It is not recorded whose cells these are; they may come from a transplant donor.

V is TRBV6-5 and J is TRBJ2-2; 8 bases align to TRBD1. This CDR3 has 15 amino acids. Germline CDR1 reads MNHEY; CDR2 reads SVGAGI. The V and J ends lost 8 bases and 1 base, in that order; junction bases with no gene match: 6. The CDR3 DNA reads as TGTGCCAGCGGTGCCGGGACAGGGAACACCGGGGAGCTGTTTTTT. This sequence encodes CASGAGTGNTGELFF.

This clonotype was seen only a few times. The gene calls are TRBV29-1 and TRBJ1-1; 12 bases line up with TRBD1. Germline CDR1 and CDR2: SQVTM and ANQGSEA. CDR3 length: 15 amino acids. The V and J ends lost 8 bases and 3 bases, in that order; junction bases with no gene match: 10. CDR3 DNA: TGCAGCCACCGGGACAGGGGGCCATTCGACACTGAAGCTTTCTTT. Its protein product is CSHRDRGPFDTEAFF.

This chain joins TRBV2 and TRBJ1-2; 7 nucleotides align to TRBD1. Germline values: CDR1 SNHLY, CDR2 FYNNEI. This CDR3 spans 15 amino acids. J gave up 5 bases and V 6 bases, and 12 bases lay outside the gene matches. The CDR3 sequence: CASRGTTGMDYGYTF. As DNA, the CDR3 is TGTGCCAGCAGGGGGACGACAGGGATGGATTATGGCTACACCTTC.

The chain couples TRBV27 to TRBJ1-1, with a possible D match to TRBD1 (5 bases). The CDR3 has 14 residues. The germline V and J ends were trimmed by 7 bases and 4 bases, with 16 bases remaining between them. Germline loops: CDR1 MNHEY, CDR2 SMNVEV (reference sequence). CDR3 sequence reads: CASTSPGGTTEAFF. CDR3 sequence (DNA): TGTGCCAGCACCAGTCCAGGAGGGACCACTGAAGCTTTCTTT.

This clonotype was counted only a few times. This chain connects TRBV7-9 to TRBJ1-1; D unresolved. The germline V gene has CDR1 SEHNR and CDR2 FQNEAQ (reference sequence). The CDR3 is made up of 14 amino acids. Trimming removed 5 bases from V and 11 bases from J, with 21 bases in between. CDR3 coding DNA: TGTGCCAGCAGCCCCGGACGGAAAAACGGCGGGGCTTTCTTT. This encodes CASSPGRKNGGAFF.

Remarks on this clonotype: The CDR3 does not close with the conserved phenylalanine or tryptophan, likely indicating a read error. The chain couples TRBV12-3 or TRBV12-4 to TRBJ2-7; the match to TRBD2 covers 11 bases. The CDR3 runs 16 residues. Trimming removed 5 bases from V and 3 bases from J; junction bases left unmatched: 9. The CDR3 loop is CASSQTGLAGYYEQYS. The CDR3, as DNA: TGTGCCAGCAGTCAGACTGGACTAGCGGGTTACTACGAGCAGTACTCC.

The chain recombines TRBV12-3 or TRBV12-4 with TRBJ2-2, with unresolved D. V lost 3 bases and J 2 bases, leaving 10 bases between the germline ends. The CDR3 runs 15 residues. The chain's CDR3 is CASSLMAPNTGELFF. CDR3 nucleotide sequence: TGTGCCAGCAGTTTGATGGCACCCAACACCGGGGAGCTGTTTTTT.

Here the CDR3 reads CASSGAALTQYF. The CDR3 nucleotides read TGTGCCAGCTCCGGTGCGGCATTGACCCAGTACTTC. The gene calls are TRBV6-2 or TRBV6-3 and TRBJ2-5; no reliable D call. The CDR3 loop spans 12 amino acids. In germline, CDR1 is MNHEY, CDR2 SVGEGT. V was clipped by 8 bases and J by 7 bases, with 14 bases between them.

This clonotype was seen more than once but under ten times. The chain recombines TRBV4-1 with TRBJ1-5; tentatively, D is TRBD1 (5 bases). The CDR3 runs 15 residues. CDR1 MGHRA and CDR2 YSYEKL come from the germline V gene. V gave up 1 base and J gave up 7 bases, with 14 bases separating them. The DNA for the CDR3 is TGCGCCAGCAGCCAAGTCGGGACGAAGAGCCAGCCCCAGCATTTT. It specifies CASSQVGTKSQPQHF.

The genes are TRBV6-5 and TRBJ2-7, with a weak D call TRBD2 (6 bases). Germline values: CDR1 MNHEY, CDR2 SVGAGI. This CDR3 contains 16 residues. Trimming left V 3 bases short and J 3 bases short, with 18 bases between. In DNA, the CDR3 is TGTGCCAGCAGTTATTCCGGAGGGCCCACTCTCTACGAGCAGTACTTC. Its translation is CASSYSGGPTLYEQYF.

In DNA form, the CDR3 reads TGTGCCAGCAGTTACTCGAGATCCTATGGCTACACCTTC. This translates into CASSYSRSYGYTF. This chain connects TRBV6-2 or TRBV6-3 to TRBJ1-2, with D hard to call. Germline V gives CDR1 MNHEY, CDR2 SVGEGT. This CDR3 has 13 residues. V lost 0 bases, J lost 4 bases, and 6 bases lay in between.

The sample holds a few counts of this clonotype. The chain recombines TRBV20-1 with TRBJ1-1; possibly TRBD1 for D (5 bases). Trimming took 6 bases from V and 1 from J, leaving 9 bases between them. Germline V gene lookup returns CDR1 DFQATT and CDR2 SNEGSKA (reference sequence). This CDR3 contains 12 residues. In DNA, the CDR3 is TGCAGTGCCTTCGGACAGAACACTGAAGCTTTCTTT. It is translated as CSAFGQNTEAFF.

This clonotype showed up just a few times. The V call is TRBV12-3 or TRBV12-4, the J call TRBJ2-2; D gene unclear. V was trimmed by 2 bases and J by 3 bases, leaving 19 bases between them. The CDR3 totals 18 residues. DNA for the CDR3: TGTGCCAGCAGTTTAATCGTTGGGCCCGAACGGCACACCGGGGAGCTGTTTTTT. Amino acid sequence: CASSLIVGPERHTGELFF.